The next 27 T cell receptor beta chains were all read from a single sample in a study of CD8+ T cells in alopecia areata. Treatment indicated: oral pan-JAK inhibitor, 5-10 mg twice daily. Extraction and reverse transcription of RNA yielded cDNA as the sequencing template. Using immunoSEQ multiplex PCR, the repertoire was profiled, and TCRdb retains in-frame clones only, with some absent. This repertoire shows about 140,000 clones, 82% found once; its top ten account for 20% to 25%. This specimen consisted of CD8+ T cells sorted from blood, obtained at week 4, from a patient treated with tofacitinib. These receptors were collected from a human donor with alopecia areata.

This clone was seen just once. The gene calls are TRBV13 and TRBJ2-4, with a tentative D call TRBD1 (6 bases). The CDR3 is 15 amino acids. V lost 1 base to trimming and J lost 5 bases, with 12 bases between them. Per germline, CDR1 PRHDT and CDR2 FYEKMQ (reference sequence). The CDR3 DNA reads TGTGCCAGCAGCTTAGAGGACAGTGAAGAAAACATTCAGTACTTC. It is translated as CASSLEDSEENIQYF.

As to this clone: The same CDR3 can be traced to other DNA sequences in this sample. The rearrangement joins TRBV6-6 to TRBJ2-3; 7 bases match TRBD1. Germline assignment: CDR1 MNHNY and CDR2 SVGAGI (reference sequence). The CDR3 totals 11 residues. The ends lost 5 bases at V and 12 bases at J; junction bases unmatched: 5. CDR3 region: CASSPGGTQYF. The DNA of the CDR3 is TGTGCCAGCAGTCCAGGGGGTACTCAGTATTTT.

This clone has only one observation. This chain uses TRBV25-1 with TRBJ2-2; TRBD2 might be the D (6 bases). CDR3 length: 17 amino acids. Per the germline V gene, CDR1 is MGHDK and CDR2 is SYGVNS. Trimming pared 4 bases from V and 0 bases from J, leaving 15 bases between. The CDR3 protein is CASSVVGGLANTGELFF. The CDR3 coding sequence is TGTGCCAGCAGTGTGGTTGGAGGGCTCGCGAACACCGGGGAGCTGTTTTTT.

This clone was observed a handful of times. The J gene is TRBJ2-3, the V gene TRBV10-2, with TRBD2 matching over 11 bases. The germline V gene has CDR1 WSHSY and CDR2 SAAADI. The CDR3 runs 16 residues. After removal of 2 bases from V and 4 bases from J, the junction contained 5 bases not matched to a gene. CDR3 bases: TGCGCCAGCAGTGAGAATCTAGCGGGGGGCCCAGATACGCAGTATTTT. As protein: CASSENLAGGPDTQYF.

The gene calls are TRBV2 and TRBJ2-7, with a weak D call TRBD2 (7 bases). The CDR3 consists of 15 residues. The germline V gene encodes CDR1 SNHLY and CDR2 FYNNEI. With 10 bases removed from V and 1 base from J, the gap between germline ends came to 20 bases. CDR3 sequence: CATSSRGDTSYEQYF. The CDR3 DNA sequence: TGTGCCACCTCCTCCCGGGGGGACACGTCCTACGAGCAGTACTTC.

This clone was recorded only once. V usage is TRBV7-9 and J usage is TRBJ2-1, with 9 bases matching TRBD1. V gave up 8 bases and J gave up 0 bases; unmatched junction bases: 8. This CDR3 is built from 16 residues. Germline V gene lookup returns CDR1 SEHNR and CDR2 FQNEAQ (reference sequence). The CDR3 DNA is TGTGCCAGCCTTCTTGGGGGACAGGGCTCCTACAATGAGCAGTTCTTC. Protein sequence: CASLLGGQGSYNEQFF.

The rearrangement links TRBV6-5 to TRBJ2-6; maybe TRBD1 (5 bases). V gave up 10 bases and J gave up 4 bases, with 17 bases separating them. The CDR3 has 15 residues. Germline V CDR1 and CDR2: MNHEY, SVGAGI. The DNA for the CDR3 is TGTGCCACCGCTTATGGGGCGGTAGGGGCCAACGTCCTGACTTTC. Translated, it gives CATAYGAVGANVLTF.

This sequence joins TRBV7-9 and TRBJ2-3, with no clear D. Germline V CDR1 and CDR2: SEHNR, FQNEAQ (reference sequence). The CDR3 length is 16 residues. The V and J ends lost 6 bases and 1 base respectively, with 17 bases between them. CDR3 in DNA: TGTGCCAGCAGAAAGTTGCTCCCGGTGGGCACAGATACGCAGTATTTT. It codes for CASRKLLPVGTDTQYF. Supplemented by reference TRBV7-9 and TRBJ2-3, the full variable domain reads DTGVSQNPRHKITKRGQNVTFRCDPISEHNRLYWYRQTLGQGPEFLTYFQNEAQLEKSRLLSDRFSAERPKGSFSTLEIQRTEQGDSAMYLCASRKLLPVGTDTQYFGPGTRLTVL.

CDR3 DNA sequence: TGTGCTAGTGGTTTGGACGGGGCGGGCCAAGAGACCCAGTACTTC. Its protein product is CASGLDGAGQETQYF. V and J are TRBV12-5 and TRBJ2-5, with D perhaps TRBD1 or TRBD2 (5 bases each). The CDR3 covers 15 residues. V dropped 1 base and J dropped 1 base, with 10 bases sitting between them. Germline CDR1 reads LGHNT; CDR2 reads FRNRAP. The entire variable domain, with the rest obtained from reference TRBV12-5 and TRBJ2-5, is as follows: DARVTQTPRHKVTEMGQEVTMRCQPILGHNTVFWYRQTMMQGLELLAYFRNRAPLDDSGMPKDRFSAEMPDATLATLKIQPSEPRDSAVYFCASGLDGAGQETQYFGPGTRLLVL.

This chain uses TRBV7-8 with TRBJ2-3, with unresolved D. Between the trimmed V and J ends, which lost 8 bases and 4 bases, there was a span of 16 bases. CDR1 is SGHVS and CDR2 is FQNEAQ in the germline V gene. The length of the CDR3 is 14 residues. The CDR3 here is CASRTDTTADTQYF. The CDR3, as DNA: TGTGCCAGCCGGACCGACACGACGGCAGATACGCAGTATTTT.

The rearrangement links TRBV7-2 to TRBJ2-1; a possible D gene is TRBD1 (6 bases). The V gene lost 5 bases and the J gene lost 0 bases, with 11 bases spanning the gap. The CDR3 covers 15 residues. CDR1 and CDR2 (germline): SGHTA, FQGNSA. For the CDR3, the DNA is TGTGCCAGCAGCCCGGGACAAAACTCCTACAATGAGCAGTTCTTC. Protein: CASSPGQNSYNEQFF.

The CDR3 DNA is TGTGCCAGCAGCTTAGCGCTTCGGCCAGACACAGATACGCAGTATTTT. Translated: CASSLALRPDTDTQYF. The chain combines TRBV7-2 with TRBJ2-3; D gene uncertain. Germline CDR1 is SGHTA and CDR2 is FQGNSA. The CDR3 covers 16 residues. Trimming left V 0 bases short and J 2 bases short, with 12 bases between.

The genes are TRBV5-6 and TRBJ2-4, with D perhaps matching TRBD2 (5 bases). With 3 bases removed from V and 0 bases from J, the gap between germline ends came to 10 bases. This CDR3 contains 15 residues. The germline V gene has CDR1 SGHDT and CDR2 YYEEEE. CDR3: CASSSPGLAKNIQYF. The DNA for the CDR3 is TGTGCCAGCAGCTCTCCGGGGTTAGCCAAAAACATTCAGTACTTC.

This chain uses TRBV9 with TRBJ1-1; D unclear. In germline, CDR1 is SGDLS, CDR2 YYNGEE. The CDR3 length is 15 residues. Trimming left V 1 base short and J 1 base short, with 11 bases between. The CDR3 nucleotides are TGTGCCAGCAGCGTAATATCGGAGGGGAACACTGAAGCTTTCTTT. Translating it yields CASSVISEGNTEAFF.

V usage is TRBV10-3 and J usage is TRBJ2-7; D call uncertain. The CDR3 runs to 13 residues. Germline V gene data show CDR1 as ENHRY and CDR2 as SYGVKD. V was clipped by 0 bases and J by 7 bases, with 10 bases between them. CDR3 in DNA: TGTGCCATCAGTGAGTCGTCCAGGCAGGAGCAGTACTTC. Amino acid sequence: CAISESSRQEQYF.

This clone was seen just once. The chain employs TRBV2 and TRBJ2-1, with 8 nucleotides matching TRBD2. The CDR3 covers 16 residues. Germline assignment: CDR1 SNHLY and CDR2 FYNNEI. The ends lost 2 bases at V and 3 bases at J; junction bases unmatched: 6. The CDR3 DNA is TGTGCCAGCAGTGAATGGAGCGGGGGACTCTACAATGAGCAGTTCTTC. Amino acid sequence: CASSEWSGGLYNEQFF.

Remarks on this clone: The junction does not match germline at one end; this may be a read error. This chain links TRBV7-2 with TRBJ2-7; maybe TRBD2 (6 bases). CDR3 length: 14 amino acids. Germline V gene sequence: CDR1 SGHTA, CDR2 FQGNSA. CDR3 in DNA: TGTGCCAGCAGCCATGTCAGCGTGGACTACAAGCAGTACTTC. Translated: CASSHVSVDYKQYF.

The genes are TRBV7-9 and TRBJ2-5; 8 bases match TRBD1. V shed 5 bases, J shed 1 base, and the junction held 15 bases outside the gene matches. The V gene's germline CDR1 is SEHNR and CDR2 FQNEAQ (reference sequence). The CDR3 consists of 18 residues. The CDR3 DNA sequence: TGTGCCAGCAGCCCCCTCCACGGACAGGGCTACGGCCAAGAGACCCAGTACTTC. Translated, it gives CASSPLHGQGYGQETQYF.

There are many counts of this clone. The same CDR3 is also encoded by other DNA sequences in this sample. The chain has TRBV11-2 and TRBJ2-3; TRBD2 aligns across 7 bases. V lost 1 base to trimming and J lost 3 bases; unmatched junction nucleotides: 1. Germline CDR1 SGHAT, CDR2 FQNNGV. CDR3 size: 14 residues. CDR3 sequence reads: CASSLVGGTDTQYF. As DNA, the CDR3 is TGTGCCAGCAGCTTAGTCGGGGGGACAGATACGCAGTATTTT.

This clone was observed a few times. The V gene is TRBV29-1, the J gene TRBJ2-7; D may correspond to TRBD1 or TRBD2 (5 bases each). Germline-derived CDR1 and CDR2 are SQVTM and ANQGSEA. The ends were cut back, 4 bases at V and 2 bases at J, with 15 bases in the middle. The length of the CDR3 is 14 residues. In DNA form, the CDR3 reads TGCAGCGTTGTGGGGACGAGGGCCCCCTACGAGCAGTACTTC. Its translation is CSVVGTRAPYEQYF.

This clone was counted between two and nine times. The CDR3 nucleotides are TGTGCCAGCAGCTTAGTGAGCTTCAGGCCCACAGATACGCAGTATTTT. Protein: CASSLVSFRPTDTQYF. The V call is TRBV7-2, the J call TRBJ2-3; D remains unclear. Trimming cost V 1 base and J 2 bases, with 13 bases left between them. CDR1 and CDR2 from the germline V gene are SGHTA and FQGNSA. CDR3 size: 16 residues.

V gene TRBV29-1 combines with J gene TRBJ2-1; D not certain. Between the trimmed V and J ends, which lost 7 bases and 0 bases, there was a span of 10 bases. The V gene's germline CDR1 is SQVTM and CDR2 ANQGSEA. The CDR3 is 13 residues long. The DNA of the CDR3 is TGCAGCGGTGGGCTAGTCTCCTACAATGAGCAGTTCTTC. Amino acid sequence: CSGGLVSYNEQFF.

This clone was detected only once. The CDR3 loop is CASSNGGAADTQYF. CDR3 DNA: TGTGCCAGCAGCAACGGGGGGGCCGCAGATACGCAGTATTTT. The rearrangement joins TRBV7-9 to TRBJ2-3; 8 nucleotides agree with TRBD2. The CDR3 has 14 residues. V lost 5 bases, J lost 4 bases, and 5 bases stayed unmatched. The germline CDR1 and CDR2 sequences are SEHNR and FQNEAQ (reference sequence).

The chain is built from TRBV7-2 and TRBJ1-1; D gene uncertain. The CDR3 covers 15 residues. The germline CDR1 and CDR2 sequences are SGHTA and FQGNSA. Trimming removed 2 bases from V and 0 bases from J, with 10 bases in between. CDR3 sequence: CASSLIERMNTEAFF. As DNA, the CDR3 is TGTGCCAGCAGCTTAATCGAGCGAATGAACACTGAAGCTTTCTTT.

This clone was detected a few times. V is TRBV7-9 and J is TRBJ2-5; 7 positions match TRBD1. V gave up 2 bases and J gave up 0 bases; unmatched junction bases: 9. CDR1 is SEHNR and CDR2 is FQNEAQ in the germline V gene (reference sequence). The CDR3 spans 17 residues. CDR3 nucleotides: TGTGCCAGCAGCTTACCTAGTGGACAGGATCACCAAGAGACCCAGTACTTC. Translating it yields CASSLPSGQDHQETQYF.

This rearrangement joins TRBV19 to TRBJ1-2; D is perhaps TRBD1 (5 bases). The ends were cut back, 6 bases at V and 2 bases at J, with 10 bases in the middle. CDR1 is LNHDA, CDR2 SQIVND, per germline (reference sequence). The CDR3 runs 13 residues. CDR3 loop: CASRLQENYGYTF. CDR3 sequence (DNA): TGTGCCAGTAGGCTACAGGAGAACTATGGCTACACCTTC.

This clone was observed a single time. The chain is built from TRBV7-2 and TRBJ1-2; 8 bases fit TRBD1. The junction had 8 bases not matched to a gene; V was cut back by 6 bases and J by 5 bases. The germline V gene encodes CDR1 SGHTA and CDR2 FQGNSA. The CDR3 sequence is 14 residues long. The CDR3 region has the DNA TGTGCCAGCAGTCCGACAGGGGCGAATTATGGCTACACCTTC. Translated, it gives CASSPTGANYGYTF.